These T cell receptor beta chains were read from a single sample in a study of CD8 T cells in Susac syndrome. One entry per CDR3 protein results from TCRdb running MiXCR on the immunoSEQ multiplex PCR reads. The sample lists around 150,000 distinct CDR3 sequences, around 94% seen once, with 0.14% in the top ten. The sequencing sample was made of CD4+ T cells from PBMCs. The receptor source for this set is a human donor in good health. CDR3s include the opening cysteine and the closing phenylalanine or tryptophan. D genes are given only for firm matches. Expanded clones get a size class; other rows say once, few or many, or leave the size out.

size: .; D: .; J: TRBJ1-3; V: TRBV30; DNA: TGTGCCTGGAGTGTACGTGGTCTCTCTGGAAACACCATATATTTT; CDR3: CAWSVRGLSGNTIYF
size: .; D: TRBD2; J: TRBJ2-5; V: TRBV7-9; DNA: TGTGCCAGCAGCGTTGGACTAGCGGTAGAGACCCAGTACTTC; CDR3: CASSVGLAVETQYF
size: .; D: TRBD1; J: TRBJ1-5; V: TRBV2; DNA: TGTGCCAGCAGCGGGCAGGGGGTTCAGCCCCAGCATTTT; CDR3: CASSGQGVQPQHF
size: once; D: .; J: TRBJ2-5; V: TRBV29-1; DNA: TGCAGCGTTGAGGCACGACGCAAGATGGCCCAGTACTTC; CDR3: CSVEARRKMAQYF
size: .; D: TRBD2; J: TRBJ2-1; V: TRBV20-1; DNA: TGCAGTGCTACGGGACACAGGACTAGCGGGACCTTCTACAATGAGCAGTTCTTC; CDR3: CSATGHRTSGTFYNEQFF
size: .; D: TRBD2; J: TRBJ2-5; V: TRBV9; DNA: TGTGCCAGCAGCGGAAGCGGGGTAAAAGGAGAGACCCAGTACTTC; CDR3: CASSGSGVKGETQYF
size: .; D: TRBD1; J: TRBJ2-7; V: TRBV3-1; DNA: TGTGCCAGCAGCTCCGGACAGGACCAATCCTACGAGCAGTACTTC; CDR3: CASSSGQDQSYEQYF
size: .; D: TRBD1; J: TRBJ2-3; V: TRBV5-4; DNA: TGTGCCAGCAGCTCCGCCGGACAGGGCACAGATACGCAGTATTTT; CDR3: CASSSAGQGTDTQYF
size: .; D: TRBD1; J: TRBJ2-1; V: TRBV6-2/TRBV6-3; DNA: TGTGCCAGCAGTTACTTACAGGGGACCTACAATGAGCAGTTCTTC; CDR3: CASSYLQGTYNEQFF
size: .; D: .; J: TRBJ2-7; V: TRBV20-1; DNA: TGCAGTGCTTCGGACAGCTCCTACGAGCAGTACTTC; CDR3: CSASDSSYEQYF
size: few; D: TRBD1; J: TRBJ2-7; V: TRBV5-6; DNA: TGTGCTAGCAGCCGGACAGGGGGCGAGCAGTACTTC; CDR3: CASSRTGGEQYF
size: once; D: .; J: TRBJ2-1; V: TRBV24-1; DNA: TGTGCCACCAGTGAAGGACCGGGACCTCCACCCAATGAGCAGTTCTTC; CDR3: CATSEGPGPPPNEQFF
size: .; D: TRBD2; J: TRBJ2-3; V: TRBV5-1; DNA: TGCGCCAGCAGCTTGGCCAGTCCTAGCGGGGGGGCAAAAGATACGCAGTATTTT; CDR3: CASSLASPSGGAKDTQYF
size: .; D: TRBD2; J: TRBJ2-1; V: TRBV18; DNA: TGTGCCAGCTCACCTCTGTCGAGCGGGGGCGCGGACAATGAGCAGTTCTTC; CDR3: CASSPLSSGGADNEQFF
size: .; D: .; J: TRBJ2-1; V: TRBV20-1; DNA: TGCAGTGCTAGATCCGGACTATCCTACAATGAGCAGTTCTTC; CDR3: CSARSGLSYNEQFF
size: .; D: TRBD1; J: TRBJ1-5; V: TRBV20-1; DNA: TGCAGTGCTACAGGGGGCACCAATCAGCCCCAGCATTTT; CDR3: CSATGGTNQPQHF
size: .; D: TRBD1; J: TRBJ1-2; V: TRBV15; DNA: TGTGCCACCAGCAGAGGGATACAGGGGGCTGGGCCTCCTTATGGCTACACCTTC; CDR3: CATSRGIQGAGPPYGYTF
size: .; D: .; J: TRBJ2-1; V: TRBV11-2; DNA: TGTGCCAGCAGCATTAGGATCGCGGGTGAGCAGTTCTTC; CDR3: CASSIRIAGEQFF
size: .; D: .; J: TRBJ2-1; V: TRBV12-3/TRBV12-4; DNA: TGTGCCAGCACCCCGGGACTCAGCTTAGTCAATGAGCAGTTCTTC; CDR3: CASTPGLSLVNEQFF
size: .; D: TRBD2; J: TRBJ2-2; V: TRBV3-1; DNA: TGTGCCAGCAGCCAAGGGACTAGCGGGGGACAAGGGGAGCTGTTTTTT; CDR3: CASSQGTSGGQGELFF
size: .; D: .; J: TRBJ1-1; V: TRBV30; DNA: TGTGCCTGGAGTGTCGGGGAAGTTGGCGTCACTGAAGCTTTCTTT; CDR3: CAWSVGEVGVTEAFF
size: .; D: .; J: TRBJ2-2; V: TRBV3-1; DNA: TGTGCCAGCAGCCAACTAGGGTCCGGGGAGCTGTTTTTT; CDR3: CASSQLGSGELFF
size: .; D: TRBD1; J: TRBJ2-7; V: TRBV20-1; DNA: TGCAGTGCTAGACGGGGACAGGGAGTCTACGAGCAGTACTTC; CDR3: CSARRGQGVYEQYF
size: once; D: .; J: TRBJ2-1; V: TRBV24-1; DNA: TGTGCCACCTCCTTAGGTGCGGGGAGATACAATGAGCAGTTCTTC; CDR3: CATSLGAGRYNEQFF
size: .; D: .; J: TRBJ2-3; V: TRBV20-1; DNA: TGCAGTGTTCCGACTGAGCCCCACACAGATACGCAGTATTTT; CDR3: CSVPTEPHTDTQYF
size: .; D: TRBD2; J: TRBJ2-3; V: TRBV9; DNA: TGTGCCAGCAGCGCCAGCGGGGGGGCTAGCACAGATACGCAGTATTTT; CDR3: CASSASGGASTDTQYF
size: once; D: TRBD1; J: TRBJ1-2; V: TRBV27; DNA: TGTGCCAGCAGCCAGGGGGCTGGTGGCTACACCTTC; CDR3: CASSQGAGGYTF
size: once; D: .; J: TRBJ2-7; V: TRBV6-5; DNA: TGTGCCAGCGCCAGGGCCGACCGGTCTACGGGGGAGCAGTACTTC; CDR3: CASARADRSTGEQYF
size: .; D: .; J: TRBJ2-1; V: TRBV23-1; DNA: TGCGCCAGCAGTCACCCTAGGTGTGTGAACAATGAGCAGTTCTTC; CDR3: CASSHPRCVNNEQFF
size: .; D: .; J: TRBJ2-5; V: TRBV6-1; DNA: TGTGCCAGCAGTGATCCCGGGGGGCCCTCGGAGACCCAGTACTTC; CDR3: CASSDPGGPSETQYF
size: .; D: .; J: TRBJ1-1; V: TRBV7-9; DNA: TGTGCCAGCAGCTTTCAGGGGCTAGGGGTGACTGAAGCTTTCTTT; CDR3: CASSFQGLGVTEAFF